The T cell receptor beta chain described here comes from a study of T cell repertoires in cytomegalovirus infection. This clonotype has a handful of counts. Its specificity is not known. Germline V gene data show CDR1 as LNHDA and CDR2 as SQIVND (reference sequence). V was trimmed by 7 bases and J by 5 bases, leaving 17 bases between them. This CDR3 has 14 residues. TCRdb fed the reads into MiXCR, producing one record per CDR3 protein. The sample shows roughly 730,000 distinct CDR3 sequences, 33% of them seen only once. Study conclusions and caveats: In two of eight donors, the top clonotype was HLA-C-restricted CMV-specific.

The chain carries TRBV19 and TRBJ1-2; D perhaps matches TRBD1 (5 bases). Here the sequenced sample was cultured PBMCs, taken from culture after CMV antigen stimulation. The TCR sequence derives from a human donor in good health (CMV status not recorded). Some clones in this sample may be carry-over from other donors' samples. CDR3: CASTGTLNLYGYTF. CDR3 bases: TGTGCCAGTACCGGGACTTTAAACTTATATGGCTACACCTTC.